This TCR beta chain was observed in a study of T cell responses to AZD1222 COVID-19 vaccine. Profiled with immunoSEQ multiplex PCR; TCRdb holds only in-frame clones, not every one. The sample yields 25,000 to 30,000 clones, about 93% seen once. CDR1 and CDR2 from the germline V gene are SGHTS and YDEGEE. CDR3 length: 13 residues. Trimming stripped 4 bases from V and 5 bases from J, with 12 bases between. The chain couples TRBV5-8 to TRBJ1-1; D ambiguous. Sequencing used peripheral blood, obtained on day 0 of AZD1222 vaccination. This receptor was identified in an adult in good health. CDR3 sequence reads: CASSLYSETEAFF. CDR3 DNA sequence: TGTGCCAGCAGCCTTTATTCGGAAACTGAAGCTTTCTTT.